Listed below are T cell receptor beta chains from one sample, sequenced in a study of T-cell reconstitution after alpha-beta-depleted transplantation in children. One entry per CDR3 protein, called by TCRdb with MiXCR from the PCR reads. This sample has roughly 500,000 distinct CDR3 sequences; about 33% occur once, and the top ten carry under 3%. Sequenced material: PBMCs from the stem cell graft donor, taken from the stem cell graft. The receptors come from a human donor who donated a stem cell graft to a child with aplastic anemia. CDR3s include the opening cysteine and the closing phenylalanine or tryptophan. D genes are given only for firm matches. The listing skips clone size in some rows; elsewhere it reads once, few, many or a size class.

>TRBJ1-6|-|-|TRBV30
CAWSVAISPLHF
TGTGCCTGGAGTGTAGCAATTTCACCCCTCCACTTT
>TRBJ2-3|-|TRBD1|TRBV4-2
CASSQHRGASDTQYF
TGTGCCAGCAGCCAACACAGGGGGGCATCAGATACGCAGTATTTT
>TRBJ2-1|-|-|TRBV7-9
CASSLSRDTYNEQFF
TGTGCCAGCAGCTTATCGAGGGATACCTACAATGAGCAGTTCTTC
>TRBJ2-1|-|-|TRBV18
CASSPGLDSNEQFF
TGTGCCAGCTCACCGGGGCTCGATTCCAATGAGCAGTTCTTC
>TRBJ2-5|-|TRBD2|TRBV20-1
CSARDSTSGRPETQYF
TGCAGTGCTAGAGATTCGACTAGCGGGAGGCCGGAGACCCAGTACTTC
>TRBJ2-1|few|TRBD2|TRBV11-3
CASSSWTSGSNNEQFF
TGTGCCAGCAGCTCCTGGACTAGCGGGAGTAACAATGAGCAGTTCTTC
>TRBJ1-1|-|-|TRBV27
CASSLSSGRSTEAFF
TGTGCCAGCAGTTTAAGTTCGGGGAGGAGCACTGAAGCTTTCTTT
>TRBJ2-7|-|-|TRBV28
CASSLPSQGLFYEQYF
TGTGCCAGCAGTTTACCCTCACAGGGCCTCTTCTACGAGCAGTACTTC
>TRBJ2-2|-|TRBD2|TRBV29-1
CSVSVAGTGELFF
TGCAGCGTTTCAGTAGCGGGCACCGGGGAGCTGTTTTTT
>TRBJ2-3|-|TRBD2|TRBV7-9
CASEREGVYTQYF
TGTGCCAGCGAGCGGGAGGGCGTATATACGCAGTATTTT
>TRBJ2-3|few|TRBD1|TRBV7-2
CASSKGTGKLADTQYF
TGTGCCAGCAGCAAAGGGACAGGGAAGTTGGCAGATACGCAGTATTTT
>TRBJ2-6|-|-|TRBV7-6
CASSLVWRQTASGANVLTF
TGTGCCAGCAGCTTAGTATGGCGACAGACAGCCTCTGGGGCCAACGTCCTGACTTTC
>TRBJ2-1|-|-|TRBV6-2/TRBV6-3
CASSYNRHNEQFF
TGTGCCAGCAGTTACAACAGACACAATGAGCAGTTCTTC
>TRBJ2-7|-|TRBD2|TRBV5-1
CASSLRLAGDSSYEQYF
TGCGCCAGCAGCTTGAGACTAGCGGGGGATAGCTCCTACGAGCAGTACTTC
>TRBJ1-4|few|-|TRBV30
CAWSAAPGSNEKLFF
TGTGCCTGGAGTGCCGCGCCGGGATCTAATGAAAAACTGTTTTTT
>TRBJ2-3|few|-|TRBV24-1
CATSPVGREDTQYF
TGTGCCACCAGTCCGGTGGGCAGGGAGGATACGCAGTATTTT
>TRBJ2-1|-|-|TRBV5-4
CASSLGGANSYNEQFF
TGTGCCAGCAGCTTGGGCGGGGCCAACTCCTACAATGAGCAGTTCTTC
>TRBJ1-6|few|TRBD1|TRBV10-3
CAIQGMFNSPLHF
TGTGCCATACAGGGGATGTTCAATTCACCCCTCCACTTT
>TRBJ2-7|few|-|TRBV7-2
CASRQHVSGEQYF
TGTGCCAGCAGGCAACACGTCTCGGGCGAGCAGTACTTC
>TRBJ2-1|few|-|TRBV29-1
CSVEIFAAEQFF
TGCAGCGTTGAAATTTTCGCGGCTGAGCAGTTCTTC
>TRBJ2-1|-|TRBD2|TRBV7-9
CASSFRTSVGNEQFF
TGTGCCAGCAGCTTCCGGACTAGCGTGGGCAATGAGCAGTTCTTC
>TRBJ2-5|-|-|TRBV20-1
CSARRGNPSETQYF
TGCAGTGCTAGAAGGGGGAACCCCTCGGAGACCCAGTACTTC
>TRBJ2-5|-|-|TRBV27
CASSAGTMRGETQYF
TGTGCCAGCAGTGCCGGGACGATGAGAGGGGAGACCCAGTACTTC
>TRBJ2-1|-|-|TRBV24-1
CATAGVSNEQFF
TGTGCCACCGCAGGGGTGTCCAATGAGCAGTTCTTC
>TRBJ2-3|-|-|TRBV7-2
CASSSLGGGPTDTQYF
TGTGCCAGCAGCTCTCTAGGGGGAGGACCCACAGATACGCAGTATTTT
>TRBJ1-1|once|-|TRBV5-1
CASSPGTQGTEAFF
TGCGCCAGCAGCCCGGGTACTCAGGGCACTGAAGCTTTCTTT
>TRBJ1-1|few|-|TRBV20-1
CSARATAAPRGTEAFF
TGCAGTGCTAGAGCTACTGCCGCGCCAAGGGGCACTGAAGCTTTCTTT
>TRBJ2-1|few|TRBD2|TRBV20-1
CSARAPTGTSVNNEQFF
TGCAGTGCTAGAGCGCCTACCGGGACTAGCGTAAACAATGAGCAGTTCTTC
>TRBJ2-5|few|TRBD1|TRBV7-6
CASRRQGGEETQYF
TGTGCCAGCAGGCGACAGGGTGGAGAGGAGACCCAGTACTTC
>TRBJ1-3|-|-|TRBV20-1
CSASRGWTGNTIYF
TGCAGTGCTTCCCGGGGCTGGACAGGAAACACCATATATTTT
>TRBJ1-1|few|TRBD1|TRBV12-3/TRBV12-4
CASSPGQGVAEAFF
TGTGCCAGCAGTCCCGGACAGGGGGTAGCTGAAGCTTTCTTT
>TRBJ2-1|once|TRBD2|TRBV20-1
CSATLAGPYNEQFF
TGCAGTGCTACTCTAGCGGGGCCCTACAATGAGCAGTTCTTC
>TRBJ2-7|-|-|TRBV19
CASPLWEQYF
TGTGCCAGTCCCCTGTGGGAGCAGTACTTC
>TRBJ2-3|-|-|TRBV20-1
CSAMKGNTDTQYF
TGCAGTGCTATGAAGGGGAACACAGATACGCAGTATTTT
>TRBJ1-1|-|-|TRBV20-1
CSAQRGHPNTEAFF
TGCAGTGCCCAACGTGGACACCCGAACACTGAAGCTTTCTTT
>TRBJ1-5|-|-|TRBV27
CATSQEGNQPQHF
TGTGCCACCTCACAGGAAGGCAATCAGCCCCAGCATTTT
>TRBJ1-2|-|-|TRBV20-1
CSARPLQLSNYGYTF
TGCAGTGCTAGACCCTTACAGCTCTCCAACTATGGCTACACCTTC
>TRBJ2-2|once|-|TRBV5-5
CASSLNSALAKAGELFF
TGTGCCAGCAGCTTGAATTCGGCCCTAGCGAAGGCCGGGGAGCTGTTTTTT
>TRBJ2-1|-|-|TRBV20-1
CSARDQTASSYNEQFF
TGCAGTGCTAGAGATCAAACAGCCAGCTCCTACAATGAGCAGTTCTTC
>TRBJ1-1|few|-|TRBV27
CASYRPAGTGTEAFF
TGTGCCAGCTATCGTCCGGCGGGGACGGGGACTGAAGCTTTCTTT
>TRBJ1-1|-|TRBD1|TRBV6-2/TRBV6-3
CASSGPGQGEAFRTEAFF
TGTGCCAGCAGTGGCCCGGGACAGGGGGAGGCGTTTCGCACTGAAGCTTTCTTT
>TRBJ2-7|-|TRBD2|TRBV25-1
CASSQGGRHEQYF
TGTGCCAGCAGTCAGGGAGGGAGGCACGAGCAGTACTTC
>TRBJ1-1|few|TRBD1|TRBV29-1
CSAGTGAETEAFF
TGCAGCGCGGGGACAGGGGCGGAGACTGAAGCTTTCTTT
>TRBJ1-5|few|-|TRBV7-8
CASSPRQGLNQPQHF
TGTGCCAGCAGCCCCCGTCAGGGGCTCAATCAGCCCCAGCATTTT
>TRBJ1-3|-|-|TRBV12-3/TRBV12-4
CASSFFQGNGNTIYF
TGTGCCAGCAGTTTCTTTCAGGGGAATGGAAACACCATATATTTT
>TRBJ2-5|once|-|TRBV5-4
CASSRPPPDQETQYF
TGTGCCAGCAGCCGGCCCCCCCCGGATCAAGAGACCCAGTACTTC
>TRBJ1-5|-|-|TRBV20-1
CSVQAGDQPQHF
TGCAGTGTTCAGGCCGGGGATCAGCCCCAGCATTTT
>TRBJ2-2|-|-|TRBV19
CASSPHKNTGELFF
TGTGCCAGTAGTCCCCACAAGAACACCGGGGAGCTGTTTTTT
>TRBJ2-3|-|-|TRBV5-1
CASSHQQRDTQYF
TGCGCCAGCAGCCATCAACAGAGAGATACGCAGTATTTT
>TRBJ1-4|-|TRBD1|TRBV7-9
CASSRPGQGNEKLFF
TGTGCCAGCAGCCGTCCGGGACAGGGCAATGAAAAACTGTTTTTT
>TRBJ1-1|few|TRBD1|TRBV6-1
CASSKPRDSAEAFF
TGTGCCAGCTCCAAACCCCGGGACAGCGCTGAAGCTTTCTTT
>TRBJ1-1|-|-|TRBV4-3
CASSQERGVNTEAFF
TGCGCCAGCAGCCAAGAAAGGGGGGTGAACACTGAAGCTTTCTTT
>TRBJ2-4|-|-|TRBV28
CASSFGGGGAKNIQYF
TGTGCCAGCAGTTTTGGGGGTGGGGGAGCCAAAAACATTCAGTACTTC
>TRBJ2-3|-|TRBD2|TRBV20-1
CSARDWGAGGFTDTQYF
TGCAGTGCTAGAGATTGGGGAGCGGGAGGGTTCACAGATACGCAGTATTTT
>TRBJ2-2|-|-|TRBV18
CASSPPTRTGELFF
TGTGCCAGCTCACCACCGACCCGCACCGGGGAGCTGTTTTTT
>TRBJ1-5|-|-|TRBV20-1
CSASSGANQPQHF
TGCAGTGCTAGCTCAGGGGCCAATCAGCCCCAGCATTTT
>TRBJ2-1|-|TRBD1|TRBV20-1
CSASRTGGSNEQFF
TGCAGTGCCTCCCGGACAGGGGGGTCGAATGAGCAGTTCTTC